These T cell receptor beta chains were read from a single sample in a study of TIL therapy for anti-PD-1-resistant metastatic lung cancer. Sequenced by immunoSEQ multiplex PCR; TCRdb stores in-frame clones only, minus some. The sample records about 55,000 clones, about 81% being singletons. Sequencing was performed on blood, taken at baseline. The receptors stem from a person aged 25 to 85 with non-small cell lung cancer. CDR3s include the opening cysteine and the closing phenylalanine or tryptophan. A D gene is named only where the DNA matches it firmly. Size is stated for part of the rows, as once, few or many counts, or as a class when the clone is expanded.

>TRBV5-1|few|TRBJ2-1|NA
CASSYLYPGNEQFF
TGCGCCAGCAGCTACTTATATCCCGGTAATGAGCAGTTCTTC
>TRBV10-2|NA|TRBJ2-1|TRBD2
CASSGTSGSNEQFF
TGCGCCAGCAGCGGGACTAGCGGGAGCAATGAGCAGTTCTTC
>TRBV30|NA|TRBJ2-7|TRBD1
CAWSGQGYEQYF
TGTGCCTGGAGCGGACAGGGCTACGAGCAGTACTTC
>TRBV4-3|NA|TRBJ2-1|NA
CASSQDGYSYNEQFF
TGCGCCAGCAGCCAAGACGGTTATTCCTACAATGAGCAGTTCTTC
>TRBV5-4|NA|TRBJ1-2|NA
CASSFMTSNYGYTF
TGTGCCAGCAGCTTCATGACAAGCAACTATGGCTACACCTTC
>TRBV3-1/TRBV3-2|NA|TRBJ2-7|NA
CASTSGAWGGTYEQYF
TGTGCCAGCACCTCAGGGGCTTGGGGGGGAACCTACGAGCAGTACTTC
>TRBV4-3|NA|TRBJ2-1|NA
CASSQDDPGVAYNEQFF
TGCGCCAGCAGCCAAGACGATCCGGGAGTCGCCTACAATGAGCAGTTCTTC
>TRBV5-6|NA|TRBJ2-7|NA
CASSLETWNEQYF
TGTGCCAGCAGCTTGGAGACTTGGAACGAGCAGTACTTC
>TRBV5-5|NA|TRBJ2-3|NA
CASSGQIGTDTQYF
TGTGCCAGCAGCGGACAGATAGGCACAGATACGCAGTATTTT
>TRBV7-3|NA|TRBJ2-3|NA
CASSFNSRDTQYF
TGTGCCAGCAGCTTTAATTCCAGGGATACGCAGTATTTT
>TRBV7-2|NA|TRBJ1-4|NA
CASSLGQGSANEKLFF
TGTGCCAGCAGCTTAGGGCAGGGGTCGGCTAATGAAAAACTGTTTTTT
>TRBV19|NA|TRBJ2-3|TRBD1
CASSPHGQGTADTQYF
TGTGCCAGTAGTCCACACGGACAGGGGACCGCAGATACGCAGTATTTT
>TRBV25-1|NA|TRBJ1-4|NA
CASSEYGGKGEKLFF
TGTGCCAGCAGTGAATATGGGGGAAAGGGTGAAAAACTGTTTTTT
>TRBV11-3|NA|TRBJ2-2|TRBD2
CASSGTSGATGELFF
TGTGCCAGCAGCGGGACTAGCGGTGCCACCGGGGAGCTGTTTTTT
>TRBV19|NA|TRBJ1-2|TRBD1
CASSPGQINYGYTF
TGTGCCAGTAGTCCGGGACAGATTAACTATGGCTACACCTTC
>TRBV11-2|once|TRBJ1-6|TRBD1
CASSLVRTGSSPLHF
TGTGCCAGCAGCTTAGTGAGGACAGGGTCTTCACCCCTCCACTTT
>TRBV4-3|NA|TRBJ2-1|TRBD2
CASSLLAGWDNEQFF
TGCGCCAGCAGCCTGCTAGCGGGATGGGACAATGAGCAGTTCTTC
>TRBV10-3|NA|TRBJ2-3|NA
CAISGGTDTQYF
TGTGCCATCAGCGGGGGCACAGATACGCAGTATTTT
>TRBV30|NA|TRBJ2-1|TRBD2
CAWTSGQNEQFF
TGTGCCTGGACTAGCGGGCAGAATGAGCAGTTCTTC
>TRBV9|NA|TRBJ1-2|NA
CASSAYLSKAGGYTF
TGTGCCAGCAGCGCCTACCTCAGTAAGGCGGGTGGCTACACCTTC
>TRBV27|NA|TRBJ2-3|NA
CASSLRVNTDTQYF
TGTGCCAGCAGTTTAAGGGTTAACACAGATACGCAGTATTTT
>TRBV5-5|NA|TRBJ1-2|NA
CASSLDFYGYTF
TGTGCCAGCAGCTTGGACTTCTATGGCTACACCTTC
>TRBV15|NA|TRBJ1-6|NA
CATSRKRGTPLHF
TGTGCCACCAGCAGAAAGCGGGGTACACCCCTCCACTTT
>TRBV5-5|few|TRBJ1-5|NA
CASSLDGSGPQHF
TGTGCCAGCAGCTTGGACGGTTCGGGGCCCCAGCATTTT
>TRBV7-2|NA|TRBJ1-1|NA
CASSLMLMNTEAFF
TGTGCCAGCAGCTTAATGTTGATGAACACTGAAGCTTTCTTT
>TRBV7-2|NA|TRBJ2-4|NA
CASSIRDTQYIGNIQYF
TGTGCCAGCAGCATCCGGGACACCCAATACATAGGGAACATTCAGTACTTC
>TRBV7-2|NA|TRBJ1-5|TRBD1
CASSLGTGPQPQHF
TGTGCCAGCAGCTTAGGGACAGGTCCTCAGCCCCAGCATTTT
>TRBV12-3/TRBV12-4|NA|TRBJ2-2|NA
CASSPGFPGELFF
TGTGCCAGCAGCCCGGGTTTTCCCGGGGAGCTGTTTTTT
>TRBV9|few|TRBJ2-1|TRBD1
CASSGDSRYNEQFF
TGTGCCAGCAGCGGGGACAGCCGCTACAATGAGCAGTTCTTC
>TRBV7-7|NA|TRBJ2-3|TRBD2
CASSASGLAGADTQYF
TGTGCCAGCAGTGCTTCTGGGCTAGCGGGAGCAGATACGCAGTATTTT
>TRBV28|NA|TRBJ2-1|TRBD2
CASSKGASGDNEQFF
TGTGCCAGCAGCAAAGGGGCTAGCGGGGACAATGAGCAGTTCTTC
>TRBV7-7|NA|TRBJ2-5|TRBD2
CASSRLAGSGVETQYF
TGTGCTAGCAGCCGCCTAGCGGGAAGTGGGGTGGAGACCCAGTACTTC
>TRBV6-6|NA|TRBJ1-2|NA
CASSYSSVDNYGYTF
TGTGCCAGCAGTTACTCGAGTGTGGATAACTATGGCTACACCTTC
>TRBV6-5|NA|TRBJ2-3|NA
CASSTRGSTDTQYF
TGTGCCAGCAGCACTAGGGGGAGCACAGATACGCAGTATTTT
>TRBV7-3|NA|TRBJ1-2|NA
CASSLGENYGYTF
TGTGCCAGCAGCTTGGGAGAGAACTATGGCTACACCTTC
>TRBV12-3/TRBV12-4|NA|TRBJ2-7|NA
CASGTNGNYEQYF
TGTGCCAGCGGAACTAATGGGAACTACGAGCAGTACTTC
>TRBV7-2|NA|TRBJ1-1|NA
CASSPTRGNEAFF
TGTGCCAGCAGCCCCACTCGGGGCAATGAAGCTTTCTTT
>TRBV7-8|NA|TRBJ1-5|TRBD1
CASSSYRGRGNQPQHF
TGTGCCAGCAGCTCGTACAGGGGGCGGGGCAATCAGCCCCAGCATTTT
>TRBV16|NA|TRBJ1-2|NA
CASSPYAANYGYTF
TGTGCCAGCAGCCCATACGCGGCTAACTATGGCTACACCTTC
>TRBV11-1|NA|TRBJ2-2|NA
CASSFVGDGRGELFF
TGTGCCAGCAGCTTTGTGGGAGACGGGCGCGGGGAGCTGTTTTTT
>TRBV27|NA|TRBJ2-3|NA
CASSPNIDTQYF
TGTGCCAGCAGTCCCAACATTGATACGCAGTATTTT
>TRBV28|NA|TRBJ2-4|TRBD2
CASSLRTSGTNIQYF
TGTGCCAGCAGTTTACGGACTAGCGGAACAAACATTCAGTACTTC
>TRBV6-5|NA|TRBJ2-6|NA
CASITGGSGANVLTF
TGTGCCAGTATAACCGGGGGCTCTGGGGCCAACGTCCTGACTTTC
>TRBV9|NA|TRBJ2-1|NA
CASSVGRSGGNEQFF
TGTGCCAGCAGCGTAGGCCGGAGTGGGGGAAATGAGCAGTTCTTC
>TRBV20-1|NA|TRBJ2-5|NA
CSARVPQAQYF
TGCAGTGCTAGAGTCCCCCAAGCCCAGTACTTC
>TRBV2|NA|TRBJ2-2|NA
CASSPGGAGAGELFF
TGTGCCAGCAGTCCAGGGGGCGCGGGGGCCGGGGAGCTGTTTTTT
>TRBV7-8|NA|TRBJ2-4|TRBD2
CASSLGLAGMNIQYF
TGTGCCAGCAGCCTGGGACTAGCGGGAATGAACATTCAGTACTTC
>TRBV7-9|few|TRBJ1-1|NA
CASSLRATEAFF
TGTGCCAGCAGCCTCAGGGCCACTGAAGCTTTCTTT
>TRBV11-2|NA|TRBJ1-5|NA
CASSLAPPGNQPQHF
TGTGCCAGCAGCTTAGCCCCTCCCGGCAATCAGCCCCAGCATTTT
>TRBV12-3/TRBV12-4|NA|TRBJ2-3|NA
CASSRTHGDTQYF
TGTGCCAGCAGCAGGACCCACGGAGATACGCAGTATTTT
>TRBV28|NA|TRBJ2-1|TRBD2
CASSLLTSGRAHSYNEQFF
TGTGCCAGCAGCCTCTTGACTAGCGGGAGGGCCCACTCCTACAATGAGCAGTTCTTC
>TRBV7-9|few|TRBJ1-6|NA
CASSSAGERSPLHF
TGTGCCAGCAGCTCCGCCGGGGAACGGTCACCCCTCCACTTT
>TRBV7-2|NA|TRBJ1-3|TRBD1
CASSQRTGGSTIYF
TGTGCCAGCAGCCAAAGGACAGGGGGCAGCACCATATATTTT
>TRBV6-2/TRBV6-3|NA|TRBJ2-5|NA
CASSYWEPRSYQETQYF
TGTGCCAGCAGTTACTGGGAGCCCAGATCGTACCAAGAGACCCAGTACTTC